The 16 T cell receptor beta chains listed next were all sequenced from one sample in a study of shared clonotypes between healthy human individuals. Data came from immunoSEQ multiplex PCR; TCRdb stores just in-frame clones and leaves some out. The sample yields millions of clones, 85% to 95% seen once. The sequenced sample was naive CD4+ T cells sorted from blood. The sample's subset: CD45RA+ positively selected. The receptors derive from a man between 18 and 29 years old in good health.

V gene TRBV2 combines with J gene TRBJ2-3; 14 bases agree with TRBD2. Germline loops: CDR1 SNHLY, CDR2 FYNNEI. The V segment lost 6 bases and the J segment 0 bases; nucleotides outside the gene matches: 8. This CDR3 comprises 18 residues. The CDR3 loop reads CASSLAGTSGGSTDTQYF. The CDR3, as DNA: TGTGCCAGCAGCCTCGCCGGGACTAGCGGGGGTAGCACAGATACGCAGTATTTT. Drawing the rest from reference TRBV2 and TRBJ2-3, the complete variable domain is EPEVTQTPSHQVTQMGQEVILRCVPISNHLYFYWYRQILGQKVEFLVSFYNNEISEKSEIFDDQFSVERPDGSNFTLKIRSTKLEDSAMYFCASSLAGTSGGSTDTQYFGPGTRLTVL.

The CDR3 sequence is CASSPRDFLSYEQYF. Here the CDR3 DNA reads TGTGCCAGCAGCCCACGGGACTTCCTCTCCTACGAGCAGTACTTC. This chain joins TRBV7-9 and TRBJ2-7; possibly TRBD2 for D (6 bases). This CDR3 region has 15 residues. From germline, CDR1 is SEHNR and CDR2 FQNEAQ (reference sequence). The V end lost 5 bases, the J end lost 0 bases, and 14 bases lay between the germline ends.

The rearrangement joins TRBV30 to TRBJ2-3; TRBD1 aligns across 11 bases. J lost 0 bases, V lost 5 bases, and 1 base had no gene match. The germline V gene has CDR1 GTSNPN and CDR2 SVGIG (reference sequence). This CDR3 has 14 residues. The CDR3 region has the DNA TGTGCCTGGGGACAGGGGGCAAGCACAGATACGCAGTATTTT. Translating it yields CAWGQGASTDTQYF.

V is TRBV10-3 and J is TRBJ2-3; D gene unclear. V was trimmed by 0 bases and J by 0 bases, leaving 7 bases between them. The CDR3 totals 15 residues. Germline values: CDR1 ENHRY, CDR2 SYGVKD. CDR3 bases: TGTGCCATCAGTGAGTCCGGACCTAGCACAGATACGCAGTATTTT. This codes for CAISESGPSTDTQYF.

V gene TRBV6-5 combines with J gene TRBJ1-2, with 11 bases identical to TRBD1. V shed 6 bases and J 8 bases; nucleotides not matched to a gene: 8. Germline assignment: CDR1 MNHEY and CDR2 SVGAGI. The CDR3 runs 14 residues. The CDR3 is CASRTGTGGLGYTF. CDR3 DNA: TGTGCCAGCAGAACCGGGACAGGGGGACTCGGCTACACCTTC.

V gene TRBV6-6 combines with J gene TRBJ1-3; no definite D call. V was pared by 2 bases and J by 4 bases, with 9 bases between. CDR1 is MNHNY, CDR2 SVGAGI, per germline (reference sequence). This CDR3 comprises 14 residues. Written as DNA, the CDR3 is TGTGCCAGCAGTTACCAAGGGTCCGGAAACACCATATATTTT. This translates into CASSYQGSGNTIYF.

The rearrangement joins TRBV2 to TRBJ2-3; D might be TRBD2 (7 bases). Deletions cut 5 bases from V and 1 base from J, with 19 bases between. This CDR3 contains 17 residues. CDR1 SNHLY and CDR2 FYNNEI come from the germline V gene. In DNA, the CDR3 is TGTGCCAGCAGTCTTTGGACTAGGGGGGTCGGCACAGATACGCAGTATTTT. It is translated as CASSLWTRGVGTDTQYF.

The chain joins TRBV5-1 to TRBJ2-7; possible D gene TRBD2, 6 bases. Trimming took off 7 bases at V and 0 bases at J, with 14 bases between the two ends. Per the germline V gene, CDR1 is SGHRS and CDR2 is YFSETQ. This CDR3 contains 14 residues. The CDR3, as DNA: TGCGCCAGCGGGGCGGGGTCCTACTCCTACGAGCAGTACTTC. As protein: CASGAGSYSYEQYF.

CDR3 in amino acids: CASTKTGELFF. Written as DNA, the CDR3 is TGTGCCAGCACCAAAACCGGGGAGCTGTTTTTT. The rearrangement uses TRBV7-6 and TRBJ2-2; D uncertain. The CDR3 extends over 11 amino acids. V dropped 7 bases and J dropped 5 bases, with 5 bases sitting between them. Per germline, CDR1 SGHVS and CDR2 FNYEAQ.

In DNA form, the CDR3 reads TGTGCCAGCAGCAAAGTTTACCTAAAGGACTATGGCTACACCTTC. Translating gives CASSKVYLKDYGYTF. The chain links TRBV21-1 to TRBJ1-2. TRBV21-1 is marked as a pseudogene. CDR3 size: 15 residues.

The V call is TRBV7-2, the J call TRBJ2-1; 8 nucleotides agree with TRBD2. The CDR3 sequence is 16 residues long. V lost 7 bases, J lost 8 bases, and 16 bases stayed unmatched. The germline gives CDR1 SGHTA, CDR2 FQGNSA. CDR3 bases: TGTGCCAGCACCTCTCGAGCGTCGGGAGGGCTGTATGAGCAGTTCTTC. This codes for CASTSRASGGLYEQFF. Full variable domain (remainder filled in from reference TRBV7-2 and TRBJ2-1): GAGVSQSPSNKVTEKGKDVELRCDPISGHTALYWYRQSLGQGLEFLIYFQGNSAPDKSGLPSDRFSAERTGGSVSTLTIQRTQQEDSAVYLCASTSRASGGLYEQFFGPGTRLTVL.

The chain couples TRBV30 to TRBJ2-3, with D possibly being TRBD2 (6 bases). The germline gives CDR1 GTSNPN, CDR2 SVGIG (reference sequence). The CDR3 is 14 residues long. Trimming shortened V by 0 bases and J by 4 bases, and 11 bases separated the two germline ends. CDR3 in amino acids: CAWSVSRGADTQYF. In nucleotides, the CDR3 is TGTGCCTGGAGTGTATCGCGGGGCGCAGATACGCAGTATTTT.

With respect to this clone: A read error may explain this, as a much larger clone is one base away. The sample has other DNA sequences that encode this CDR3 too. This rearrangement joins TRBV27 to TRBJ1-5; no clear D gene. CDR3 size: 14 residues. The V end lost 0 bases, the J end lost 0 bases, and 3 bases lay between the germline ends. The germline gives CDR1 MNHEY, CDR2 SMNVEV (reference sequence). CDR3 region: CASSLSYSNQPQHF. The CDR3 DNA sequence: TGTGCCAGCAGTTTATCCTATAGCAATCAGCCCCAGCATTTT.

V is TRBV5-4 and J is TRBJ1-1, with a possible D match to TRBD1 (5 bases). Germline values: CDR1 SGHNT, CDR2 YYREEE (reference sequence). This CDR3 comprises 15 residues. V lost 0 bases, J lost 11 bases, and 20 bases lay in between. The CDR3 DNA follows: TGTGCCAGCAGCTTGGGGCAGGGATCACTCCTTGGGGCTTTCTTT. Protein product: CASSLGQGSLLGAFF.

V is TRBV5-5 and J is TRBJ2-7, with no clear D. This CDR3 has 13 amino acids. Germline V gene data show CDR1 as SGHKS and CDR2 as YYEKEE (reference sequence). V gave up 3 bases and J gave up 2 bases, with 9 bases separating them. DNA of the CDR3: TGTGCCAGCAGCTGGACGGATACCTACGAGCAGTACTTC. This gives the protein CASSWTDTYEQYF.

The rearrangement uses TRBV4-2 and TRBJ2-1; 10 nucleotides agree with TRBD2. The CDR3 is made up of 18 amino acids. The V segment lost 1 base and the J segment 7 bases; nucleotides outside the gene matches: 13. Germline V gene sequence: CDR1 LGHNA, CDR2 YNFKEQ. The CDR3 nucleotides read TGTGCCAGCAGCCAAGCATCCCTAGCGGGAGACAGAGTAAATGAGCAGTTCTTC. This translates into CASSQASLAGDRVNEQFF.